This T cell receptor (beta chain) was found in a study of cytomegalovirus exposure and HLA in healthy donors. General study findings and limits: Reports credit the classifier with highly specific, highly sensitive diagnosis of cytomegalovirus status.

Amplification used 60 Vbeta primers and 13 Jbeta primers. Here immunoSEQ multiplex PCR was the method, and the copy in TCRdb shows in-frame clones only, minus some. This table holds around 160,000 clones, over 75% found once. As for this clone: Its antigen remains unknown.

Germline assignment: CDR1 SGHTA and CDR2 FQGNSA. This CDR3 has 15 residues. V shed 2 bases and J shed 1 base, with 10 bases lying between them. The sequence came from a man in his forties or fifties in good health and CMV-seropositive. This chain uses TRBV7-2 with TRBJ2-3; TRBD2 might be the D (5 bases). Material for sequencing was PBMCs. CDR3 nucleotides: TGTGCCAGCAGCTTACGTATCGGGGGCACAGATACGCAGTATTTT. Translation: CASSLRIGGTDTQYF. Complete variable domain (other parts from reference TRBV7-2 and TRBJ2-3): GAGVSQSPSNKVTEKGKDVELRCDPISGHTALYWYRQSLGQGLEFLIYFQGNSAPDKSGLPSDRFSAERTGGSVSTLTIQRTQQEDSAVYLCASSLRIGGTDTQYFGPGTRLTVL.